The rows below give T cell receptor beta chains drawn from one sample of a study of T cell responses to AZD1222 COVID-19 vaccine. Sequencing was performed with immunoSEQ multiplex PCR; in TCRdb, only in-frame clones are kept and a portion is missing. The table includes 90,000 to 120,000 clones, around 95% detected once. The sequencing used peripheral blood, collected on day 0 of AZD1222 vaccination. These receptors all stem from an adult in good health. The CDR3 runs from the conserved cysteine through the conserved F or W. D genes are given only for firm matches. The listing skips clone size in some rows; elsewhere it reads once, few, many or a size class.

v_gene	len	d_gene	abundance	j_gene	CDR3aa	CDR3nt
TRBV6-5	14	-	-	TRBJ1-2	CASSPGRSNYGYTF	TGTGCCAGCAGCCCCGGGAGATCTAACTATGGCTACACCTTC
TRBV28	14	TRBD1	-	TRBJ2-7	CASSHGQVPYEQYF	TGTGCCAGCAGCCACGGACAGGTTCCGTACGAGCAGTACTTC
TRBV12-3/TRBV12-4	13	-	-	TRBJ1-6	CASSLSTNSPLHF	TGTGCCAGCAGTTTGTCGACAAATTCACCCCTCCACTTT
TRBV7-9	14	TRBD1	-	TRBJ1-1	CASTIWTGDTEAFF	TGTGCCAGCACCATTTGGACAGGGGACACTGAAGCTTTCTTT
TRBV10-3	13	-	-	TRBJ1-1	CAISDGGSTEAFF	TGTGCCATCAGTGATGGGGGGAGCACTGAAGCTTTCTTT
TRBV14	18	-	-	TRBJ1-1	CASSQDRGTGRRNSEAFF	TGTGCCAGCAGCCAAGATCGAGGTACAGGGAGAAGAAATTCTGAAGCTTTCTTT
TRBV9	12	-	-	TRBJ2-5	CASSGRQETQYF	TGTGCCAGCAGCGGAAGGCAAGAGACCCAGTACTTC
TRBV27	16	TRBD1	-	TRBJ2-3	CASSRIPGQKVDTQYF	TGTGCCAGCAGCCGGATACCGGGACAGAAGGTGGATACGCAGTATTTT
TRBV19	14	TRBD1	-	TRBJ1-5	CASSTWDSDQPQHF	TGTGCCAGTAGTACTTGGGACAGCGATCAGCCCCAGCATTTT
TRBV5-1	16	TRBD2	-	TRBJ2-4	CASSSALTSDTNIQYF	TGCGCCAGCAGCTCCGCTCTGACTAGCGACACAAACATTCAGTACTTC
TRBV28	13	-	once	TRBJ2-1	CASSSVPINEQFF	TGTGCCAGCAGTTCAGTCCCAATCAATGAGCAGTTCTTC
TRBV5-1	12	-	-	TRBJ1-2	CASRGASYGYTF	TGCGCCAGCAGGGGCGCCAGCTATGGCTACACCTTC
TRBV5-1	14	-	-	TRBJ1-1	CASSRGFMVPEAFF	TGCGCCAGCAGCCGGGGGTTTATGGTTCCTGAAGCTTTCTTT
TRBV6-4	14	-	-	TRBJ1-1	CASSSSQANTEAFF	TGTGCCAGCAGCTCCTCCCAGGCGAACACTGAAGCTTTCTTT
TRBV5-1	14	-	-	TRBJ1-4	CASSFGGFEEKLFF	TGCGCCAGCAGCTTCGGGGGTTTCGAAGAAAAACTGTTTTTT
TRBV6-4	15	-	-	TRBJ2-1	CASSLTQTPEDEQFF	TGTGCCAGCAGCCTTACTCAAACTCCAGAGGATGAGCAGTTCTTC
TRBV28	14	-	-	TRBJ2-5	CASSGGGQQETQYF	TGTGCCAGCAGTGGGGGGGGGCAGCAAGAGACCCAGTACTTC
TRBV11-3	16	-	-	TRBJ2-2	CASGREGRRVTGELFF	TGTGCCAGCGGACGTGAGGGGCGGCGTGTCACCGGGGAGCTGTTTTTT
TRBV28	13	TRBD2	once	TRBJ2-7	CASRGGASYEQYF	TGTGCCAGCCGGGGGGGTGCCTCCTACGAGCAGTACTTC
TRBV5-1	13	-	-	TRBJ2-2	CASSFMGTGELFF	TGCGCCAGCAGCTTTATGGGCACCGGGGAGCTGTTTTTT
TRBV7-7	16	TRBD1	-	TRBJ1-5	CASSRPGQGGDQPQHF	TGTGCCAGCAGCCGCCCCGGACAGGGGGGGGATCAGCCCCAGCATTTT
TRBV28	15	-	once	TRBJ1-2	CASSLNFLGQDGYTF	TGTGCCAGCAGTTTAAATTTTCTTGGGCAGGATGGCTACACCTTC
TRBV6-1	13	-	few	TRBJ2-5	CASSELGEETQYF	TGTGCCAGCAGTGAGTTGGGCGAGGAGACCCAGTACTTC
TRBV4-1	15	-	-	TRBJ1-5	CASSQQSAPNQPQHF	TGCGCCAGCAGCCAACAGTCAGCGCCCAATCAGCCCCAGCATTTT